Below, 23 T cell receptor beta chains from the same sample are listed, as sequenced in a study of glioma-infiltrating T cells. TCR alpha and beta CDR3 regions were amplified from RNA using iRepertoire nested multiplex PCR. TCRdb re-analysed the multiplex PCR reads in MiXCR, keeping a single row per CDR3 protein. The profile shows about 380,000 distinct CDR3 sequences, roughly 41% of them singletons. The sequenced sample was glioma tissue, nonneoplastic brain tissue, or PBMCs (not recorded which). These receptor sequences come from a human donor with low-grade glioma or glioblastoma, undergoing nonglioma brain surgery, or in good health (not recorded which).

This clonotype was seen ten or more times. The chain uses TRBV27 and TRBJ2-7, with TRBD1 identical over 11 bases. The CDR3 runs 14 residues. V lost 4 bases to trimming and J lost 5 bases; unmatched junction nucleotides: 4. The germline V gene has CDR1 MNHEY and CDR2 SMNVEV (reference sequence). The CDR3 is CASSSGTGGHEQYF. In nucleotides, the CDR3 is TGTGCCAGCAGTTCCGGGACAGGGGGACACGAGCAGTACTTC.

Remarks on this clonotype: This may arise from a read error, as a much more abundant clone is one base away. This chain joins TRBV27 and TRBJ2-2; D perhaps matches TRBD2 (5 bases). The CDR3 runs 14 residues. Germline CDR1 is MNHEY and CDR2 is SMNVEV (reference sequence). CDR3 coding DNA: TGTGCCAGCAGTTTAGGTCAGATAACCGGGGAGCCGTTTTTT. Its protein product is CASSLGQITGEPFF.

Concerning this clonotype itself: A much more abundant neighbour one base away suggests this may be a read error. The chain's CDR3 is CASSLRVSYSEQYF. The CDR3 DNA reads as TGTGCCAGCAGTCTTCGGGTGTCCTACTCCGAGCAGTACTTC. The chain links TRBV28 to TRBJ2-7; unclear D gene. Germline CDR1 is MDHEN and CDR2 is SYDVKM. V shed 5 bases and J shed 6 bases, with 17 bases lying between them. This CDR3 spans 14 amino acids.

On this clonotype itself: In this CDR3 the conserved last residue, phenylalanine or tryptophan, is missing, so a read error is likely. The rearrangement uses TRBV28 and TRBJ1-2; D unresolved. Per germline, CDR1 MDHEN and CDR2 SYDVKM. The CDR3 is 15 residues long. Trimming cost V 5 bases and J 1 base, with 14 bases left between them. The CDR3 is CASSTAGGINYGYTL. As DNA, the CDR3 is TGTGCCAGCAGTACTGCCGGTGGGATTAACTATGGCTACACCCTC.

The CDR3 DNA follows: TGCGCCAGCAGCCATGGTTTGGAGGAGGGAAACACCGGGGAGCTGTTTTTT. This translates into CASSHGLEEGNTGELFF. The chain employs TRBV4-3 and TRBJ2-2, with D possibly TRBD2 on 6 matching bases. The germline CDR1 and CDR2 sequences are LGHNA and YSLEER. The CDR3 extends over 17 amino acids. V lost 3 bases and J 2 bases, leaving 16 bases between the germline ends.

This clonotype was picked up many times. The chain employs TRBV20-1 and TRBJ1-5; TRBD1 matches 8 bases. CDR3 size: 15 residues. V lost 5 bases and J lost 7; bases outside the gene matches: 13. Germline V gene data show CDR1 as DFQATT and CDR2 as SNEGSKA (reference sequence). CDR3 nucleotides: TGCAGTGCTTACCCCGGACAGGGAAGGGGACAGCCCCAGCATTTT. Encoded protein: CSAYPGQGRGQPQHF.

The chain couples TRBV4-3 to TRBJ2-1; the match to TRBD2 covers 8 bases. The length of the CDR3 is 15 residues. With V trimmed by 0 bases and J by 10 bases, 8 bases remained unmatched. Germline lookup yields CDR1 LGHNA and CDR2 YSLEER. As DNA, the CDR3 is TGCGCCAGCAGCCAAGAAGGGACTAGGTTCTACGAGCAGTTCTTC. The encoded protein is CASSQEGTRFYEQFF.

V and J are TRBV3-1 and TRBJ2-1; D is ambiguous. The J call may be wrong; the DNA end is better matched by TRBJ2-5. The CDR3 runs 12 residues. Germline-derived CDR1 and CDR2 are LGHDT and YNNKEL (reference sequence). CDR3 residues: CASSHVEETQYF. CDR3 nucleotide sequence: TGTGCCAGCAGCCACGTGGAAGAGACCCAGTACTTC.

This clonotype was recorded at least ten times. In nucleotides, the CDR3 is TGTGCCAGCAGTTTATCGCAGGAGGTCGGCGAGCAGTACTTC. Protein: CASSLSQEVGEQYF. This chain connects TRBV27 to TRBJ2-7; weak D call: TRBD2 (5 bases). Trimming removed 0 bases at V and 6 bases at J, with 12 bases between. This CDR3 is 14 amino acids long. Germline CDR1 reads MNHEY; CDR2 reads SMNVEV (reference sequence).

About this clonotype itself: Possible read error: a much larger clone is one base away. This chain connects TRBV27 to TRBJ1-2; D possibly corresponds to TRBD1 (5 bases). CDR3 length: 14 residues. V was pared by 6 bases and J by 3 bases, with 14 bases between. The germline V gene has CDR1 MNHEY and CDR2 SMNVEV (reference sequence). Here the CDR3 reads CASRRTQADYGYTF. The DNA of the CDR3 is TGTGCCAGCAGGAGGACACAAGCTGACTATGGCTACACCTTC.

In the case of this clonotype: The junction differs from germline at one of its ends, possibly a read error. The rearrangement links TRBV20-1 to TRBJ1-6; the D gene is possibly TRBD1 (6 bases). Germline assignment: CDR1 DFQATT and CDR2 SNEGSKA (reference sequence). The CDR3 sequence is 14 residues long. CDR3 residues: CSAPWGARGSTLHF. Here the CDR3 DNA reads TGCAGTGCCCCCTGGGGGGCTCGCGGTTCAACCCTCCACTTT.

Note on this clonotype: This may be a read error, as it is one base from a much larger clone. J is TRBJ1-2 and V is TRBV28, with TRBD1 as a possible D gene (5 bases). Germline CDR1 and CDR2: MDHEN and SYDVKM. The ends were cut back, 6 bases at V and 6 bases at J, with 17 bases in the middle. This CDR3 has 14 amino acids. For the CDR3, the DNA is TGTGCCAGCAGACGGGGCAGGGCTGGTGATGGCTACACCTTC. This translates into CASRRGRAGDGYTF.

This clonotype has at least ten counts. The gene calls are TRBV6-1 and TRBJ2-7; D gene unclear. V lost 8 bases and J 0 bases, leaving 8 bases between the germline ends. The germline gives CDR1 MNHNS, CDR2 SASEGT. The CDR3 consists of 12 residues. CDR3 loop: CASLSPSYEQYF. The CDR3 region has the DNA TGTGCCAGCCTATCCCCCTCCTACGAGCAGTACTTC.

This clonotype has ten or more counts. V usage is TRBV6-1 and J usage is TRBJ2-1; a possible D gene is TRBD1 (5 bases). The ends were cut back, 9 bases at V and 7 bases at J, with 19 bases in the middle. The CDR3 totals 14 residues. Germline values: CDR1 MNHNS, CDR2 SASEGT. The CDR3, as DNA: TGTGCCAGTCGAACCCTAGGGAACAGGAATGAGCAGTTCTTC. It codes for CASRTLGNRNEQFF.

To note about this clonotype: Mismatch with germline at one junction end may stem from a read error. The V call is TRBV4-1, the J call TRBJ2-7; possible D gene TRBD2, 6 bases. Germline V gene lookup returns CDR1 MGHRA and CDR2 YSYEKL. There are 18 residues in the CDR3. CDR3 coding DNA: TGCGCCAGCAGCCAAGATCGCGGGGTCCCAGCGGACTCCTACGAGCAGTCCTTC. Its translation: CASSQDRGVPADSYEQSF.

The gene calls are TRBV5-1 and TRBJ1-1, with 8 nucleotides matching TRBD1. Trimming cost V 1 base and J 6 bases; bases outside gene matches: 14. The CDR3 is 17 amino acids. Per the germline V gene, CDR1 is SGHRS and CDR2 is YFSETQ. The CDR3 nucleotides are TGCGCCAGCAGCTTGCGGGGGGCTGGACAGGGACGGCCTGAAGCTTTCTTT. This codes for CASSLRGAGQGRPEAFF. Complete variable domain (other parts from reference TRBV5-1 and TRBJ1-1): KAGVTQTPRYLIKTRGQQVTLSCSPISGHRSVSWYQQTPGQGLQFLFEYFSETQRNKGNFPGRFSGRQFSNSRSEMNVSTLELGDSALYLCASSLRGAGQGRPEAFFGQGTRLTVV.

This clonotype occurred many times. This chain links TRBV15 with TRBJ1-1; unclear D gene. CDR3 length: 13 residues. The germline V and J ends were trimmed by 0 bases and 7 bases, with 9 bases remaining between them. Germline V gene lookup returns CDR1 LNHNV and CDR2 YYDKDF (reference sequence). The CDR3: CATSRDQDYEAFF. The CDR3 DNA reads TGTGCCACCAGCAGAGACCAGGACTATGAAGCTTTCTTT.

This clonotype was counted between two and nine times. This chain uses TRBV7-9 with TRBJ1-5; D unclear. Deletions cut 1 base from V and 5 bases from J, with 6 bases between. CDR1 is SEHNR, CDR2 FQNEAQ, per germline (reference sequence). The CDR3 runs to 13 residues. The chain's CDR3 is CASSLDSHQPQHF. CDR3 in DNA: TGTGCCAGCAGCTTAGATTCGCATCAGCCCCAGCATTTT. Full variable domain (rest looked up from reference TRBV7-9 and TRBJ1-5): DTGVSQNPRHKITKRGQNVTFRCDPISEHNRLYWYRQTLGQGPEFLTYFQNEAQLEKSRLLSDRFSAERPKGSFSTLEIQRTEQGDSAMYLCASSLDSHQPQHFGDGTRLSIL.

The chain carries TRBV7-2 and TRBJ2-3; TRBD1 matches at 10 bases. The CDR3 is made up of 14 amino acids. The germline V gene has CDR1 SGHTA and CDR2 FQGNSA. With V trimmed by 7 bases and J by 4 bases, 5 bases remained unmatched. CDR3 in DNA: TGTGCCAGCACCCGGACAGGGGGGGCAGATACGCAGTATTTT. Its translation: CASTRTGGADTQYF.

This chain connects TRBV20-1 to TRBJ2-7; TRBD2 aligns across 13 bases. This CDR3 is 15 amino acids long. Germline CDR1 DFQATT, CDR2 SNEGSKA (reference sequence). With V trimmed by 2 bases and J by 4 bases, 5 bases remained unmatched. In nucleotides, the CDR3 is TGCAGTGCTAGAAAGGAACTAGCGGGAGGGTACGAGCAGTACTTC. Protein sequence: CSARKELAGGYEQYF.

The rearrangement links TRBV6-2 or TRBV6-3 to TRBJ2-7; maybe TRBD2 (5 bases). V lost 9 bases to trimming and J lost 1 base, with 19 bases between them. Germline CDR1 and CDR2: MNHEY and SVGEGT. The CDR3 consists of 15 residues. CDR3 nucleotides: TGTGCCAGAAGATGGACTGGCGGACTTTCCTACGAGCAGTACTTC. This translates into CARRWTGGLSYEQYF.

Concerning this clonotype itself: This clone may be a read error of a much larger clone one base away. The rearrangement uses TRBV27 and TRBJ2-7; a weak D match, TRBD1 (5 bases). This CDR3 contains 15 residues. Germline lookup yields CDR1 MNHEY and CDR2 SMNVEV (reference sequence). V was clipped by 3 bases and J by 7 bases, with 19 bases between them. CDR3 sequence: CASSFTGHAYNEQYF. CDR3 sequence (DNA): TGTGCCAGCAGTTTCACAGGTCATGCCTACAATGAGCAGTACTTC.

A note on this clonotype: Relative to the germline gene, one junction end is altered; a read error may explain this. The CDR3 protein is CASRHGLYEQHF. In nucleotides, the CDR3 is TGTGCCAGCAGACACGGACTCTACGAGCAGCACTTC. The chain links TRBV6-2 or TRBV6-3 to TRBJ2-7; D may be TRBD2 (5 bases). Germline CDR1 reads MNHEY; CDR2 reads SVGEGT. The CDR3 consists of 12 residues.